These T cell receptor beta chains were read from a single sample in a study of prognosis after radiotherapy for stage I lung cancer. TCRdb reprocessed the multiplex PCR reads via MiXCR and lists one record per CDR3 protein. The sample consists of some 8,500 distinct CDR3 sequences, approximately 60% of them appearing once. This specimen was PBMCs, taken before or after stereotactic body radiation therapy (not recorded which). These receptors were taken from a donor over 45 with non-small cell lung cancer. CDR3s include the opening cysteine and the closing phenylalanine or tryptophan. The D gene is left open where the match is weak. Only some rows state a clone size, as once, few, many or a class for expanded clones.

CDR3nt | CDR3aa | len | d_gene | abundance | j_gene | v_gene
TGTGCCAGCAGTTTACTAGTTGGTCTTAGCGAGCAGTACTTC | CASSLLVGLSEQYF | 14 | - | - | TRBJ2-7 | TRBV28
TGTGCCAGCAGTGAAGGGGGGACTAACTACGAGCAGTACTTC | CASSEGGTNYEQYF | 14 | TRBD2 | medium-sized | TRBJ2-7 | TRBV2
TGTGCCAGCAGCTCAGGCCGTGAGCAGTTCTTC | CASSSGREQFF | 11 | - | large | TRBJ2-1 | TRBV6-1
TGTGCCAGCAGCCAAGGGGCGACTGTCACCTACAATGAGCAGTTCTTC | CASSQGATVTYNEQFF | 16 | - | medium-sized | TRBJ2-1 | TRBV3-1
TGTGCCAGCAGCTTAGAACAGGTCGGCGGCTACACCTTC | CASSLEQVGGYTF | 13 | - | medium-sized | TRBJ1-2 | TRBV7-9
TGCAGTGCTAAGTCGGGACTATCCTACAATGAGCAGTTCTTC | CSAKSGLSYNEQFF | 14 | TRBD2 | medium-sized | TRBJ2-1 | TRBV20-1
TGTGCCAGCAGTTACGGAGGGCCCTATGGCTACACCTTC | CASSYGGPYGYTF | 13 | - | medium-sized | TRBJ1-2 | TRBV6-5
TGTGCCAGCAGCTTTGGAGCGCGCAGGGGGCAGGACTATGGCTACACCTTC | CASSFGARRGQDYGYTF | 17 | TRBD1 | once | TRBJ1-2 | TRBV13
TGCAGCGCGGATAGACCGGGGGGCGGAACGCAGACAGATACGCAGTATTTT | CSADRPGGGTQTDTQYF | 17 | - | - | TRBJ2-3 | TRBV29-1
TGTGCCTGGAGTGTTCCTATCGGGGGAGGTGGCGAGCAGTACTTC | CAWSVPIGGGGEQYF | 15 | - | - | TRBJ2-7 | TRBV30
TGTGCCAACAGCTTAGTGGTGTCGTGGGTTGATACTGAAGCTTTCTTT | CANSLVVSWVDTEAFF | 16 | - | - | TRBJ1-1 | TRBV7-9
TGCAGTGCCTTGGGGGACTCTGGAAACACCATATATTTT | CSALGDSGNTIYF | 13 | - | - | TRBJ1-3 | TRBV20-1
TGTGCCAGCAGTAAACCGGGGGCTTGGGAGCAGTACTTC | CASSKPGAWEQYF | 13 | - | - | TRBJ2-7 | TRBV6-1
TGCGCCAGCAGCCAATCAGAATCGGGCAGTGCGAACACCGGGGAGCTGTTTTTT | CASSQSESGSANTGELFF | 18 | - | medium-sized | TRBJ2-2 | TRBV4-1
TGTGCCAGCAACCATCAGCCCCAGCATTTT | CASNHQPQHF | 10 | - | medium-sized | TRBJ1-5 | TRBV6-1
TGCAGTGCCCCGGACTCGACCTACGAGCAGTACTTC | CSAPDSTYEQYF | 12 | - | - | TRBJ2-7 | TRBV20-1
TGCAGTGCTAGAGTACATAACGGCTACACCTTC | CSARVHNGYTF | 11 | - | medium-sized | TRBJ1-2 | TRBV20-1
TGTGCCAGTAGTCAACCCGGGACAGGGGGCGAGCAGTACTTC | CASSQPGTGGEQYF | 14 | TRBD1 | medium-sized | TRBJ2-7 | TRBV19
TGTGCTAGCAGCCCTAGCGGGAGGCACACAGATACGCAGTATTTT | CASSPSGRHTDTQYF | 15 | TRBD2 | - | TRBJ2-3 | TRBV7-7
TGTGCCAGCAGCGGTCGTAAACAGGTCGGATTTCGAGAGACCCAGTACTTC | CASSGRKQVGFRETQYF | 17 | - | - | TRBJ2-5 | TRBV27
TGCAGTGCTAGAACTAGCGTGGCTTATGAGCAGTTCTTC | CSARTSVAYEQFF | 13 | TRBD2 | - | TRBJ2-1 | TRBV20-1
TGTGCCAGCAGAACGACAGTATATAATTCACCCCTCCACTTT | CASRTTVYNSPLHF | 14 | - | - | TRBJ1-6 | TRBV6-1